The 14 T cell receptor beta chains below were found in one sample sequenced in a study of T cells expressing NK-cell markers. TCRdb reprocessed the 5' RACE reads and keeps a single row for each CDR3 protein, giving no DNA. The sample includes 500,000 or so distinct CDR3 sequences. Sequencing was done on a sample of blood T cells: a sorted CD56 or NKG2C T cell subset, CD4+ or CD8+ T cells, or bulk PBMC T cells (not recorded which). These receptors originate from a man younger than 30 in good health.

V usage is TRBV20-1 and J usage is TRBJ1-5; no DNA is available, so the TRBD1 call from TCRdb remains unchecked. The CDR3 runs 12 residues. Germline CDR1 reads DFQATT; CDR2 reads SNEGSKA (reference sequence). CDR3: CSALGGLSPQHF.

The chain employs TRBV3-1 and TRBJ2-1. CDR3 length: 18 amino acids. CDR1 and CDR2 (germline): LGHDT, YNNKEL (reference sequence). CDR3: CASSQERAVSYSYNEQFF.

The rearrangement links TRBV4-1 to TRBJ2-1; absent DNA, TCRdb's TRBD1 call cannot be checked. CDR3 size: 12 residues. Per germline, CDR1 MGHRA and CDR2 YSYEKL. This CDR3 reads CASSLQGQRQFF.

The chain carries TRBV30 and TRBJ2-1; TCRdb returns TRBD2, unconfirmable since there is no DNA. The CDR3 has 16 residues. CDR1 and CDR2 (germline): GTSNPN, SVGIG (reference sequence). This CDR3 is CAWSGTPSGSYNEQFF.

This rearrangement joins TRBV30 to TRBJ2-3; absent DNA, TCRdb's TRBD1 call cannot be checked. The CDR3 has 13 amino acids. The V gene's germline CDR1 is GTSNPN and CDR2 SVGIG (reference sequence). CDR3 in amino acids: CAWGGQGTDTQYF.

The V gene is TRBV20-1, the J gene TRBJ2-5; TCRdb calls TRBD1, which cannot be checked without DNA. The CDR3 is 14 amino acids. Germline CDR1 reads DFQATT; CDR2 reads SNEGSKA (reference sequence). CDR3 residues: CSAMGGGLLETQYF.

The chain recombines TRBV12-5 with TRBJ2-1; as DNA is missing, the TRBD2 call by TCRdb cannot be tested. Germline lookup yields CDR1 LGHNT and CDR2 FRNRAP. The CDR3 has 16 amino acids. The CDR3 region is CASAPGSPEGHNEQFF.

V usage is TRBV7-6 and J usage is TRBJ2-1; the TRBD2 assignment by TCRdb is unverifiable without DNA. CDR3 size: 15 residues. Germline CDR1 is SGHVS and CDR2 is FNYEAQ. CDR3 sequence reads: CASSFWTSENNEQFF.

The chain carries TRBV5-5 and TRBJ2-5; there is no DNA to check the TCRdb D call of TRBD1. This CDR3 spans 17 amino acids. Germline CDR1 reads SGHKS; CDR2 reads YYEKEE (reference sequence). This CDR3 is CASSRQGALPSQETQYF.

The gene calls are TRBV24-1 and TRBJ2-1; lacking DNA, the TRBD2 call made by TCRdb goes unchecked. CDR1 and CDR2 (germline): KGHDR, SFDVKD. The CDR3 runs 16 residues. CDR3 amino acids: CATSDLDLAGGNEQFF.

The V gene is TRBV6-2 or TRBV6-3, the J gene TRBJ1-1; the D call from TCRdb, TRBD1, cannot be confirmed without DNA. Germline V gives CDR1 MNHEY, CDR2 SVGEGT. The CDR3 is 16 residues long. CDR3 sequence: CASSYGPGGERQEAFF.

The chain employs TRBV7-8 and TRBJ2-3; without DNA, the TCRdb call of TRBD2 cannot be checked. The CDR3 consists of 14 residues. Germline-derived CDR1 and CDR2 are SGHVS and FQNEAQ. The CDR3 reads CASRGGMGTDTQYF.

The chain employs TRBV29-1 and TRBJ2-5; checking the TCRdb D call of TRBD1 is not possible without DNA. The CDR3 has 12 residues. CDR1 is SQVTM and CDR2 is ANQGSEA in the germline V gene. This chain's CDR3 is CSVERGQETQYF.

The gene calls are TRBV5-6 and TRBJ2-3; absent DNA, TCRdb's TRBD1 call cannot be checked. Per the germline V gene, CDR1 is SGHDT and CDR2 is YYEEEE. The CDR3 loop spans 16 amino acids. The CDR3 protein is CASSGGPGSGTDTQYF.